The rows below give T cell receptor beta chains drawn from one sample of a study of blood T cell repertoires in COVID-19. Sequenced by immunoSEQ multiplex PCR; TCRdb stores in-frame clones only, minus some. The sample shows 85,000 to 120,000 clones, 75% to 90% of them seen only once. Sequences were obtained from peripheral blood. Receptors originate from a woman between 45 and 65 years old with COVID-19, enrolled during active disease. Both conserved end residues are part of each CDR3. D genes are given only for firm matches. Rows may omit the clone size; those that give it use once, few, many or a size class.

TRBJ2-5	-	-	TRBV9	CASSVATGSRTTSFETQYF	TGTGCCAGCAGCGTAGCTACCGGGAGTAGAACAACGAGTTTTGAGACCCAGTACTTC
TRBJ1-6	TRBD1	-	TRBV2	CASSSGTGLSPLHF	TGTGCCAGCAGTTCCGGGACAGGGTTGTCACCCCTCCACTTT
TRBJ1-5	TRBD1	few	TRBV6-4	CASSDEGGRDRGQPQHF	TGTGCCAGCAGTGACGAGGGCGGTAGGGACAGGGGTCAGCCCCAGCATTTT
TRBJ2-3	TRBD2	once	TRBV10-2	CASRRWASGSPTDTQYF	TGCGCCAGCCGCCGTTGGGCTAGCGGGAGTCCCACAGATACGCAGTATTTT
TRBJ2-7	-	-	TRBV27	CASSLTLQGYEQYF	TGTGCCAGCAGTTTGACACTCCAAGGCTACGAGCAGTACTTC
TRBJ2-2	TRBD1	-	TRBV5-1	CASSLSAGGLTGELFF	TGCGCCAGCAGCTTGTCTGCAGGGGGCCTAACCGGGGAGCTGTTTTTT
TRBJ1-1	-	once	TRBV3-1/TRBV3-2	CASSQLRNTEAFF	TGTGCCAGCAGCCAACTGAGGAACACTGAAGCTTTCTTT
TRBJ1-1	-	-	TRBV7-9	CASSQIRGADTEAFF	TGTGCCAGCAGCCAAATCCGGGGGGCCGACACTGAAGCTTTCTTT
TRBJ2-1	-	-	TRBV15	CATSRDISANEQFF	TGTGCCACCAGCAGAGATATCAGCGCCAATGAGCAGTTCTTC
TRBJ1-1	-	-	TRBV28	CATDSMNTEAFF	TGTGCCACCGACAGTATGAACACTGAAGCTTTCTTT